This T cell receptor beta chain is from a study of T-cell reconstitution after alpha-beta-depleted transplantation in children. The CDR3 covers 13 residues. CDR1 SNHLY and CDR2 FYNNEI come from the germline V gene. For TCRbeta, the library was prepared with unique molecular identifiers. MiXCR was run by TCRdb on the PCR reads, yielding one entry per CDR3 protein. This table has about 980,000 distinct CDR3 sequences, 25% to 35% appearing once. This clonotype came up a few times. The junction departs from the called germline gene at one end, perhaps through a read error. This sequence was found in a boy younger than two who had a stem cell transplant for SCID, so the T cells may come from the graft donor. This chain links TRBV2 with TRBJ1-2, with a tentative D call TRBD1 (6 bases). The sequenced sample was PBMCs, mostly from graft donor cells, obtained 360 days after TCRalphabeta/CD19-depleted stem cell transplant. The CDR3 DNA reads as TGTGCCAGCAGGGAAGGACAGTTATATGGCTACACCTTC. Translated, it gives CASREGQLYGYTF.